The 21 T cell receptor beta chains below were found in one sample sequenced in a study of blood T cell repertoires in COVID-19. This table comes from immunoSEQ multiplex PCR, and its TCRdb copy is limited to in-frame clones, with some not included. The sample shows about 240,000 clones, about 86% of them seen only once. The material sequenced was peripheral blood. Receptors originate from a woman older than 75 with acute or convalescent COVID-19.

This clone was counted only a few times. The gene calls are TRBV5-6 and TRBJ1-2, with 8 bases lining up with TRBD1. The CDR3 is made up of 14 amino acids. The V and J ends lost 4 bases and 4 bases, in that order; junction bases with no gene match: 6. Germline values: CDR1 SGHDT, CDR2 YYEEEE. The CDR3 DNA reads TGTGCCAGCAGCACCGGGACAGGACTCTATGGCTACACCTTC. It encodes CASSTGTGLYGYTF.

The rearrangement links TRBV2 to TRBJ2-5; 12 bases fit TRBD1. Trimming took 5 bases from V and 3 from J; bases not matched to a gene: 7. Per germline, CDR1 SNHLY and CDR2 FYNNEI. The CDR3 has 16 amino acids. This CDR3 is CASSRDRGRGEETQYF. DNA for the CDR3: TGTGCCAGCAGTCGGGACAGGGGGCGAGGAGAAGAGACCCAGTACTTC.

This chain joins TRBV14 and TRBJ2-5; TRBD1 matches 10 bases. The CDR3 spans 16 residues. From germline, CDR1 is SGHDN and CDR2 FVKESK. With V trimmed by 4 bases and J by 1 base, 6 bases remained unmatched. Here the CDR3 DNA reads TGTGCCAGCAGCCTTGGGACAGGGGATCGCCAAGAGACCCAGTACTTC. Its translation: CASSLGTGDRQETQYF. Drawing the rest from reference TRBV14 and TRBJ2-5, the complete variable domain is EAGVTQFPSHSVIEKGQTVTLRCDPISGHDNLYWYRRVMGKEIKFLLHFVKESKQDESGMPNNRFLAERTGGTYSTLKVQPAELEDSGVYFCASSLGTGDRQETQYFGPGTRLLVL.

The chain couples TRBV19 to TRBJ1-6, with a weak D call TRBD1 (5 bases). This CDR3 is built from 14 residues. Trimming removed 9 bases from V and 10 bases from J, with 19 bases in between. In germline, CDR1 is LNHDA, CDR2 SQIVND (reference sequence). As DNA, the CDR3 is TGTGCCAGCCACTGGGACTCTTCCGCATCACCCCTCCACTTT. This encodes CASHWDSSASPLHF.

This chain joins TRBV18 and TRBJ1-2; no clear D. V dropped 3 bases and J dropped 4 bases, with 12 bases sitting between them. Germline V gives CDR1 KGHSH, CDR2 LQKENI. This CDR3 is built from 14 residues. The CDR3 region has the DNA TGTGCCAGCTCACCTATTGAGATCTCCTATGGCTACACCTTC. Protein sequence: CASSPIEISYGYTF.

The chain has TRBV27 and TRBJ1-1, with 9 bases fitting TRBD1. V was clipped by 7 bases and J by 6 bases; unmatched bases: 18. This CDR3 spans 17 amino acids. Looked up from germline, CDR1 is MNHEY and CDR2 is SMNVEV (reference sequence). The DNA for the CDR3 is TGTGCCAGCATTGCCAAAATTACTACAGGGGGCCTCTCTGAAGCTTTCTTT. Protein sequence: CASIAKITTGGLSEAFF.

This chain uses TRBV30 with TRBJ2-3, with 8 bases identical to TRBD2. CDR1 and CDR2 (germline): GTSNPN, SVGIG (reference sequence). The CDR3 sequence is 13 residues long. DNA for the CDR3: TGTCCCCGGGGTAGCGGGGAGCGTGATACGCAGTATTTT. Translated: CPRGSGERDTQYF.

The chain recombines TRBV2 with TRBJ2-7; TRBD1 aligns across 8 bases. V lost 6 bases and J lost 4; bases outside the gene matches: 5. The CDR3 extends over 13 amino acids. Per the germline V gene, CDR1 is SNHLY and CDR2 is FYNNEI. The CDR3 region is CASSVRDRYEQYF. In nucleotides, the CDR3 is TGTGCCAGCAGCGTCCGGGACAGGTACGAGCAGTACTTC. Combining the CDR3 with reference TRBV2 and TRBJ2-7 gives the whole variable domain EPEVTQTPSHQVTQMGQEVILRCVPISNHLYFYWYRQILGQKVEFLVSFYNNEISEKSEIFDDQFSVERPDGSNFTLKIRSTKLEDSAMYFCASSVRDRYEQYFGPGTRLTVT.

This clone occurred once. The V and J genes are TRBV28 and TRBJ2-7, with D uncertain. The CDR3 extends over 11 amino acids. The germline CDR1 and CDR2 sequences are MDHEN and SYDVKM. V lost 5 bases, J lost 6 bases, and 8 bases lay in between. CDR3 region: CASSEVGEQYF. CDR3 DNA sequence: TGTGCCAGCAGTGAGGTTGGCGAGCAGTACTTC. Full variable domain (outside the CDR3, taken from reference TRBV28 and TRBJ2-7): DVKVTQSSRYLVKRTGEKVFLECVQDMDHENMFWYRQDPGLGLRLIYFSYDVKMKEKGDIPEGYSVSREKKERFSLILESASTNQTSMYLCASSEVGEQYFGPGTRLTVT.

The chain links TRBV28 to TRBJ1-3; D is undetermined. The CDR3 runs 10 residues. Germline loops: CDR1 MDHEN, CDR2 SYDVKM. V was trimmed by 8 bases and J by 4 bases, leaving 3 bases between them. CDR3 in amino acids: CASLGNTIYF. DNA for the CDR3: TGTGCCAGCCTCGGAAACACCATATATTTT.

The CDR3 DNA follows: TGTGCCAGTAGTATAATAAGACAAACTCCTCCGGGACAGAAGACAACTAATGAAAAACTGTTTTTT. Its protein is CASSIIRQTPPGQKTTNEKLFF. This chain links TRBV19 with TRBJ1-4, with 7 bases identical to TRBD1. CDR1 and CDR2 from the germline V gene are LNHDA and SQIVND (reference sequence). J lost 0 bases, V lost 2 bases, and 21 bases had no gene match. CDR3 length equals 22 residues.

The chain couples TRBV18 to TRBJ1-5; no definite D call. The CDR3 totals 16 residues. Deletions cut 2 bases from V and 0 bases from J, with 11 bases between. Germline loops: CDR1 KGHSH, CDR2 LQKENI. CDR3 residues: CASSPLPVYSNQPQHF. CDR3 coding DNA: TGTGCCAGCTCACCATTGCCAGTATATAGCAATCAGCCCCAGCATTTT.

V and J are TRBV2 and TRBJ1-1; D remains ambiguous. The V end was cut by 8 bases, the J end by 1 base, with 8 bases between. CDR1 and CDR2 (germline): SNHLY, FYNNEI. The CDR3 runs to 12 residues. The CDR3 DNA follows: TGTGCCAGCGGGCAGACGAACACTGAAGCTTTCTTT. Translated, it gives CASGQTNTEAFF. The full variable domain, with the rest looked up from reference TRBV2 and TRBJ1-1, is EPEVTQTPSHQVTQMGQEVILRCVPISNHLYFYWYRQILGQKVEFLVSFYNNEISEKSEIFDDQFSVERPDGSNFTLKIRSTKLEDSAMYFCASGQTNTEAFFGQGTRLTVV.

This clone occurred once. The chain joins TRBV5-5 to TRBJ2-1, with 13 bases lining up with TRBD2. The CDR3 consists of 16 residues. The V gene's germline CDR1 is SGHKS and CDR2 YYEKEE (reference sequence). V was clipped by 4 bases and J by 8 bases; unmatched bases: 9. The CDR3 spells CASSLATSGGEYEQFF. As DNA, the CDR3 is TGTGCCAGCAGCCTGGCCACTAGCGGGGGGGAGTATGAGCAGTTCTTC. Full variable domain (rest looked up from reference TRBV5-5 and TRBJ2-1): DAGVTQSPTHLIKTRGQQVTLRCSPISGHKSVSWYQQVLGQGPQFIFQYYEKEERGRGNFPDRFSARQFPNYSSELNVNALLLGDSALYLCASSLATSGGEYEQFFGPGTRLTVL.

This clone was found a few times. This chain joins TRBV10-3 and TRBJ1-1, with 10 bases matching TRBD1. Trimming cost V 6 bases and J 5 bases; bases outside gene matches: 6. This CDR3 has 14 amino acids. CDR1 and CDR2 (germline): ENHRY, SYGVKD. The CDR3 loop is CAIRGDRGITEAFF. Here the CDR3 DNA reads TGTGCCATCAGGGGGGACAGGGGCATTACTGAAGCTTTCTTT.

This clone was counted between two and nine times. V gene TRBV10-3 combines with J gene TRBJ2-1; 9 positions match TRBD2. Trimming took 4 bases from V and 7 from J; bases not matched to a gene: 8. Germline V gene data show CDR1 as ENHRY and CDR2 as SYGVKD. The CDR3 length is 15 residues. CDR3 region: CAISGPAGGQNEQFF. CDR3 DNA: TGTGCCATCAGTGGTCCCGCGGGGGGGCAAAATGAGCAGTTCTTC.

The CDR3 sequence is CASSELGGTKQYF. The CDR3 DNA reads TGTGCCAGCAGTGAATTGGGAGGGACGAAGCAGTACTTC. The rearrangement joins TRBV2 to TRBJ2-7; TRBD2 agrees at 7 bases. V dropped 2 bases and J dropped 8; count of bases not matched to a gene: 6. Germline loops: CDR1 SNHLY, CDR2 FYNNEI. The CDR3 loop spans 13 amino acids.

This chain joins TRBV9 and TRBJ2-2; possibly TRBD1 for D (6 bases). Per the germline V gene, CDR1 is SGDLS and CDR2 is YYNGEE. CDR3 length: 14 residues. The V and J ends lost 4 bases and 6 bases respectively, with 13 bases between them. The CDR3 spells CASSPGAPAGELFF. The CDR3 DNA follows: TGTGCCAGCAGCCCAGGGGCCCCGGCCGGGGAGCTGTTTTTT.

This clone has a handful of counts. This chain uses TRBV6-6 with TRBJ2-5; D might be TRBD2 (5 bases). Germline lookup yields CDR1 MNHNY and CDR2 SVGAGI (reference sequence). This CDR3 has 16 residues. The germline V and J ends were trimmed by 2 bases and 5 bases, with 18 bases remaining between them. The CDR3 spells CASSYQRPKENETQYF. The CDR3 DNA reads as TGTGCCAGCAGTTACCAGCGGCCAAAGGAGAATGAGACCCAGTACTTC.

V gene TRBV27 combines with J gene TRBJ2-2, with D perhaps TRBD1 (6 bases). The CDR3 covers 15 residues. Deletions cut 4 bases from V and 6 bases from J, with 15 bases between. Germline loops: CDR1 MNHEY, CDR2 SMNVEV (reference sequence). CDR3 protein: CASSSGVVGPGELFF. In nucleotides, the CDR3 is TGTGCCAGCAGTTCAGGGGTCGTCGGTCCCGGGGAGCTGTTTTTT.

A single count supports this clone. The chain has TRBV28 and TRBJ1-2; D is perhaps TRBD1 (5 bases). Trimming left V 6 bases short and J 3 bases short, with 17 bases between. This CDR3 has 15 amino acids. CDR1 is MDHEN and CDR2 is SYDVKM in the germline V gene. In nucleotides, the CDR3 is TGTGCCAGCAGGTTGCTCGGGGGGGGACACTATGGCTACACCTTC. It specifies CASRLLGGGHYGYTF.